This T cell receptor beta chain is drawn from a study of beta chain features in type 1 diabetes. As for this clone: What it binds is not known.

The CDR3 sequence is 13 residues long. The V end was cut by 4 bases, the J end by 4 bases, with 9 bases between. CDR1 is SGHTA and CDR2 is FQGNSA in the germline V gene. The authors took one heparinised blood draw, averaging roughly 120 mL, from each donor. Purities over 98% were achieved in all sorted populations. The whole isolated RNA underwent reverse transcription, so sequencing captured expressed TCRB transcripts. Naive, central memory and regulatory T cell samples came to a mean of roughly 3.9 million reads. Assay used: immunoSEQ multiplex PCR; TCRdb lists only in-frame clones, some missing. The sample consists of approximately 120,000 clones, around 15% of them appearing once. General study findings and limits: Within each of all four CD4+ subsets, Type 1 diabetes patients had TCRB CDR3s that were moderately but significantly shorter.

Sequences were obtained from central memory CD4+ T cells from blood. The receptor's source is a man between 18 and 29 years old with type 1 diabetes. The V and J genes are TRBV7-2 and TRBJ2-3; D may be TRBD1 (5 bases). CDR3 in amino acids: CASSSGSADTQYF. CDR3 nucleotide sequence: TGTGCCAGCAGCTCAGGGTCCGCAGATACGCAGTATTTT. Based on the CDR3 plus reference TRBV7-2 and TRBJ2-3, the full variable domain is GAGVSQSPSNKVTEKGKDVELRCDPISGHTALYWYRQSLGQGLEFLIYFQGNSAPDKSGLPSDRFSAERTGGSVSTLTIQRTQQEDSAVYLCASSSGSADTQYFGPGTRLTVL.